This T cell receptor beta chain stems from a study of liver allograft versus peripheral blood T cells. Study-wide context: The study compared liver allograft T cell receptor repertoires against peripheral blood repertoires of liver transplant recipients.

This clonotype was observed a handful of times. What it binds is unknown. TCRdb ran MiXCR on the reads and lists one entry per CDR3 protein. The sample lists 8,900 or so distinct CDR3 sequences; about 20% were seen once. Findings of the study overall: According to reports, the T cell receptor repertoires inside liver allografts differed from those in peripheral blood.

CDR1 MDHEN and CDR2 SYDVKM come from the germline V gene. CDR3 length equals 15 residues. V lost 5 bases, J lost 7 bases, and 11 bases stayed unmatched. This sequence joins TRBV28 and TRBJ2-1; 7 bases line up with TRBD1. This TCR derives from a human patient who had a liver transplant. Some T cells could come from the graft donor. Here the CDR3 DNA reads TGTGCCAGCAGTCCCCTGACAGGGTATGGGAATGAGCAGTTCTTC. Protein sequence: CASSPLTGYGNEQFF.